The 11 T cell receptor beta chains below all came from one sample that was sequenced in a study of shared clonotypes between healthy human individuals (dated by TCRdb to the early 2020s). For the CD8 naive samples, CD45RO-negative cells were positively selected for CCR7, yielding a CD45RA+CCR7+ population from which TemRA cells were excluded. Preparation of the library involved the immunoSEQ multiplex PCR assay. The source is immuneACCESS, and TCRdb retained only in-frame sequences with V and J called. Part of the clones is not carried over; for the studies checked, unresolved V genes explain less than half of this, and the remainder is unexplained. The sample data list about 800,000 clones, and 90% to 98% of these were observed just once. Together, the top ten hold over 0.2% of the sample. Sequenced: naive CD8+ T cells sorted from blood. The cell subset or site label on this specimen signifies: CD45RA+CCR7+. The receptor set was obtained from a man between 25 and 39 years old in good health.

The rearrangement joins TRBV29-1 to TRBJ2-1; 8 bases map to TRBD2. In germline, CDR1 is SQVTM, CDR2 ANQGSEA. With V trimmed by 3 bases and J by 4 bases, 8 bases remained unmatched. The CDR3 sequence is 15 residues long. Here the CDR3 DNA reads TGCAGCGTTGATCCCCTGTTAGCGGGGTACAATGAGCAGTTCTTC. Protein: CSVDPLLAGYNEQFF.

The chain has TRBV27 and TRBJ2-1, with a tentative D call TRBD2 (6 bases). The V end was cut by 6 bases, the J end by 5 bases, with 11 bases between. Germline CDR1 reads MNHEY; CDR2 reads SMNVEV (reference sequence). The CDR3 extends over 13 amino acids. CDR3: CASRGGGNNEQFF. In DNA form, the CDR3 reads TGTGCCAGCAGGGGAGGAGGGAACAATGAGCAGTTCTTC.

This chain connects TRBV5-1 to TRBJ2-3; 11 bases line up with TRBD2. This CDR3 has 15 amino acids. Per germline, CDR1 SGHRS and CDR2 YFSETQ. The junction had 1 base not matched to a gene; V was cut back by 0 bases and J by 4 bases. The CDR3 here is CASSLVLAGADTQYF. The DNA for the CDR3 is TGCGCCAGCAGCTTGGTACTAGCGGGAGCAGATACGCAGTATTTT. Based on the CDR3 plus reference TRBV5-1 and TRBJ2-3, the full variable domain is KAGVTQTPRYLIKTRGQQVTLSCSPISGHRSVSWYQQTPGQGLQFLFEYFSETQRNKGNFPGRFSGRQFSNSRSEMNVSTLELGDSALYLCASSLVLAGADTQYFGPGTRLTVL.

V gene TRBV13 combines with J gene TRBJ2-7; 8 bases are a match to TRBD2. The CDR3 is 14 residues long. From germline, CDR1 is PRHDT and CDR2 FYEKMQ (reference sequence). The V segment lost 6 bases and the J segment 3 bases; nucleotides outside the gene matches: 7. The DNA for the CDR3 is TGTGCCAGCAGGTATAGCGGGACTGTCTACGAGCAGTACTTC. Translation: CASRYSGTVYEQYF.

CDR3 amino acids: CASSLTSGIELDTQYF. The CDR3, as DNA: TGTGCCAGCAGCTTAACTAGCGGGATAGAACTAGATACGCAGTATTTT. The gene calls are TRBV7-9 and TRBJ2-3; 10 positions agree with TRBD2. This CDR3 is built from 16 residues. The junction had 7 bases not matched to a gene; V was cut back by 2 bases and J by 5 bases. The germline V gene has CDR1 SEHNR and CDR2 FQNEAQ (reference sequence).

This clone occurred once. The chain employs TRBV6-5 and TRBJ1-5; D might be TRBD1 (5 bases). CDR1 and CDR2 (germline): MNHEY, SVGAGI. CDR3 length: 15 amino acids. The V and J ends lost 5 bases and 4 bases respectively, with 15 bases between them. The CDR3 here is CASSVLGHRNQPQHF. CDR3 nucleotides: TGTGCCAGCAGTGTACTTGGACACCGTAATCAGCCCCAGCATTTT.

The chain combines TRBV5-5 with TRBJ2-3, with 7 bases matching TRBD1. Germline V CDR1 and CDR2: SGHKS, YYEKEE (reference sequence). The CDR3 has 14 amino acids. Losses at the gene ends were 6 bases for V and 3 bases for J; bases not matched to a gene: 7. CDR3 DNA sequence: TGTGCCAGCAACCACAGGGGAAATACAGATACGCAGTATTTT. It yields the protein CASNHRGNTDTQYF.

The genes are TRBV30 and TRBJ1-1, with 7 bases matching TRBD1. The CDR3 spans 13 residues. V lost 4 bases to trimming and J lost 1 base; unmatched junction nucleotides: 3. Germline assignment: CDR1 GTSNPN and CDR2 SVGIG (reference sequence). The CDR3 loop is CAWKGTENTEAFF. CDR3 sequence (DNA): TGTGCCTGGAAGGGGACAGAGAACACTGAAGCTTTCTTT.

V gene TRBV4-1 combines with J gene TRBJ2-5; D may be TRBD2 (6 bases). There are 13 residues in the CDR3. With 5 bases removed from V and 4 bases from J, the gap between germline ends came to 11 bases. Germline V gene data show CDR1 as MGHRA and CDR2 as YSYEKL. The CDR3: CASSEGGTETQYF. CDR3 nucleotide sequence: TGCGCCAGCAGCGAGGGAGGAACAGAGACCCAGTACTTC.

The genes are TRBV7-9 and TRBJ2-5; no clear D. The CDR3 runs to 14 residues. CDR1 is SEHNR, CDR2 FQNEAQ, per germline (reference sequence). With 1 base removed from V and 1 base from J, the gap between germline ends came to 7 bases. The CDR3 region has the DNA TGTGCCAGCAGCTTAGTACCAGGCCAAGAGACCCAGTACTTC. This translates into CASSLVPGQETQYF.

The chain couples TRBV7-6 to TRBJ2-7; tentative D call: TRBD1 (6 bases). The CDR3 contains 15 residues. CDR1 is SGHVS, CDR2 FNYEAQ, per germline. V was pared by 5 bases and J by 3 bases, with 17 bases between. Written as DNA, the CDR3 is TGTGCCAGCAGCCTTTACCCGGGACAAAACTACGAGCAGTACTTC. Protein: CASSLYPGQNYEQYF.